This T cell receptor (beta chain) was sequenced during a study of shared clonotypes between healthy human individuals. Background on the study: A couple of female and a few male donors aged 18 to 49 were enrolled.

Repertoires were generated with immunoSEQ multiplex PCR, while TCRdb's copy carries only in-frame clones and drops some. The data hold under 650,000 clones, with almost 97% observed a single time. This clone was seen a single time. The source is a woman in her 30s in good health. Specimen: naive CD4+ T cells sorted from blood. The subset was: CD45RA+ positively selected.

The chain's CDR3 is CASSLVSPRQGPTDTQYF. Written as DNA, the CDR3 is TGTGCCAGCAGCTTAGTATCCCCTAGACAGGGTCCCACAGATACGCAGTATTTT. The V and J genes are TRBV11-2 and TRBJ2-3, with 7 bases matching TRBD1. Germline assignment: CDR1 SGHAT and CDR2 FQNNGV. The CDR3 contains 18 residues. After removal of 1 base from V and 2 bases from J, the junction contained 12 bases not matched to a gene.